This T cell receptor (beta chain) comes out of a study of shared clonotypes between healthy human individuals. Notes on the study in general: Clonotypes shared by all four sorted-subset donors had higher generation probabilities than non-shared clonotypes. Limitation of the genetic and exposure-history diversity represented came from the few donors.

The CDR3 runs to 15 residues. Germline V gene data show CDR1 as MDHEN and CDR2 as SYDVKM. Trimming took off 8 bases at V and 4 bases at J, with 18 bases between the two ends. Sequencing used immunoSEQ multiplex PCR; TCRdb keeps in-frame clones, though not all of them. The profile shows 2 million to 3 million clones, more than 90% of them singletons. Only Caucasian adults living in Nashville, Tennessee served as donors. In the case of this clone: What it recognizes is unknown.

The TCR originated in a man aged 18 to 29 in good health. The sample was naive CD4+ T cells sorted from blood. Noted subset: CD45RA+ positively selected. The V and J genes are TRBV28 and TRBJ1-3; no definite D call. This CDR3 reads CASGPDGLGGNTIYF. The CDR3 region has the DNA TGTGCCAGCGGTCCCGACGGACTAGGAGGAAACACCATATATTTT.